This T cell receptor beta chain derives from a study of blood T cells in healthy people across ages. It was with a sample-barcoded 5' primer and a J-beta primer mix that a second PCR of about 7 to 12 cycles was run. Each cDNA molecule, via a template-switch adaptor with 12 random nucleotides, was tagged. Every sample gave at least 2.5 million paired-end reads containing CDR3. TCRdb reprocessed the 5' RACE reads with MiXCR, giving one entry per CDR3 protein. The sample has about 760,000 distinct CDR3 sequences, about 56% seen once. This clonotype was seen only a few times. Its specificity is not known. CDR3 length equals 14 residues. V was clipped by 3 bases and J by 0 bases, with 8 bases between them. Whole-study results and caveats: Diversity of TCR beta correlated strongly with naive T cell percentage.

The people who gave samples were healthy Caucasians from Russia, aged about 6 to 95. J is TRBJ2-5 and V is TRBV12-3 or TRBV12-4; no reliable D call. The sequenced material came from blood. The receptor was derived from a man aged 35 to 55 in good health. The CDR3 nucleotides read TGTGCCAGCAGTTTGGTTCAGTACCAAGAGACCCAGTACTTC. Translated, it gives CASSLVQYQETQYF.